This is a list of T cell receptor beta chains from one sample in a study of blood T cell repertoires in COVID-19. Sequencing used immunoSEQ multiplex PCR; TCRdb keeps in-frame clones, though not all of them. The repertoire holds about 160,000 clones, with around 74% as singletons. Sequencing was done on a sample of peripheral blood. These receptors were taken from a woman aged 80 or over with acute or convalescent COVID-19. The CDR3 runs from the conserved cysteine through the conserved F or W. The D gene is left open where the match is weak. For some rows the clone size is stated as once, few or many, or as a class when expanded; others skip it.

CDR3aa: CASSLGQATCTF; CDR3nt: TGTGCCAGCAGCTTGGGACAGGCCACCTGCACCTTC; j_gene: TRBJ1-2; abundance: once; v_gene: TRBV11-2; d_gene: TRBD1
CDR3aa: CASTYAGELFF; CDR3nt: TGTGCCAGCACCTACGCCGGGGAGCTGTTTTTT; j_gene: TRBJ2-2; abundance: .; v_gene: TRBV6-6; d_gene: .
CDR3aa: CASSNGVGQGRDGYTF; CDR3nt: TGTGCCAGCAGTAATGGAGTGGGACAGGGGAGGGATGGCTACACCTTC; j_gene: TRBJ1-2; abundance: .; v_gene: TRBV7-2; d_gene: TRBD1
CDR3aa: CASSSIQGALGNQPQHF; CDR3nt: TGTGCCAGCAGTTCGATACAGGGGGCGCTTGGCAATCAGCCCCAGCATTTT; j_gene: TRBJ1-5; abundance: .; v_gene: TRBV6-2/TRBV6-3; d_gene: TRBD1
CDR3aa: CASSFRLQGVTGELFF; CDR3nt: TGTGCCAGCAGCTTCCGATTACAGGGGGTTACCGGGGAGCTGTTTTTT; j_gene: TRBJ2-2; abundance: once; v_gene: TRBV7-6; d_gene: TRBD1
CDR3aa: CASSIRDSETQYF; CDR3nt: TGTGCCAGTAGTATCCGGGACAGTGAAACGCAGTATTTT; j_gene: TRBJ2-3; abundance: .; v_gene: TRBV19; d_gene: TRBD1
CDR3aa: CASSIPRGEGNQPQHF; CDR3nt: TGTGCCAGTAGTATCCCGCGGGGGGAGGGCAATCAGCCCCAGCATTTT; j_gene: TRBJ1-5; abundance: .; v_gene: TRBV19; d_gene: .
CDR3aa: CASSRREADTQYF; CDR3nt: TGTGCCAGCTCACGCCGGGAGGCAGATACGCAGTATTTT; j_gene: TRBJ2-3; abundance: .; v_gene: TRBV18; d_gene: TRBD2
CDR3aa: CASSVGRGQWYEQYF; CDR3nt: TGTGCCAGCAGCGTAGGGCGGGGTCAGTGGTACGAGCAGTACTTC; j_gene: TRBJ2-7; abundance: .; v_gene: TRBV9; d_gene: .
CDR3aa: CASSPRQGGDEFF; CDR3nt: TGTGCCAGCAGCCCCCGCCAGGGTGGCGACGAGTTCTTC; j_gene: TRBJ2-1; abundance: .; v_gene: TRBV7-2; d_gene: .
CDR3aa: CASSFPYGQGVSTEAFF; CDR3nt: TGTGCCAGCAGCTTCCCCTACGGGCAGGGGGTAAGCACTGAAGCTTTCTTT; j_gene: TRBJ1-1; abundance: .; v_gene: TRBV7-9; d_gene: TRBD1
CDR3aa: CASSPPIGTGPNTGELFF; CDR3nt: TGTGCCAGCTCACCACCGATCGGGACAGGGCCGAACACCGGGGAGCTGTTTTTT; j_gene: TRBJ2-2; abundance: .; v_gene: TRBV18; d_gene: TRBD1
CDR3aa: CAWSVQGQTDTQYF; CDR3nt: TGTGCCTGGAGTGTTCAAGGACAGACAGATACGCAGTATTTT; j_gene: TRBJ2-3; abundance: .; v_gene: TRBV30; d_gene: .
CDR3aa: CATSDGTSDADTQYF; CDR3nt: TGTGCCACCAGTGATGGGACTAGCGATGCAGATACGCAGTATTTT; j_gene: TRBJ2-3; abundance: once; v_gene: TRBV24-1; d_gene: TRBD2
CDR3aa: CASSLLAGALDTQYF; CDR3nt: TGTGCCAGCAGTTTACTAGCGGGAGCTCTAGATACGCAGTATTTT; j_gene: TRBJ2-3; abundance: .; v_gene: TRBV27; d_gene: TRBD2
CDR3aa: CASSMAQEWGQPQHF; CDR3nt: TGTGCCAGTAGTATGGCACAGGAGTGGGGTCAGCCCCAGCATTTT; j_gene: TRBJ1-5; abundance: once; v_gene: TRBV19; d_gene: .
CDR3aa: CASSYSGTGNSPLHF; CDR3nt: TGTGCCAGCAGTTATTCCGGGACAGGGAATTCACCCCTCCACTTT; j_gene: TRBJ1-6; abundance: .; v_gene: TRBV6-2/TRBV6-3; d_gene: TRBD1
CDR3aa: CASSSFSGTSGRDTQYF; CDR3nt: TGTGCCAGCAGCTCGTTTAGCGGGACTAGCGGGAGGGATACCCAGTACTTC; j_gene: TRBJ2-5; abundance: .; v_gene: TRBV7-2; d_gene: TRBD2
CDR3aa: CASSQDRGQGSTGELFF; CDR3nt: TGTGCCAGCAGCCAAGATAGGGGACAGGGGAGCACCGGGGAGCTGTTTTTT; j_gene: TRBJ2-2; abundance: .; v_gene: TRBV14; d_gene: TRBD1
CDR3aa: CASSPWGQGRDEQYF; CDR3nt: TGTGCCAGCAGTCCGTGGGGACAGGGCCGGGACGAGCAGTACTTC; j_gene: TRBJ2-7; abundance: .; v_gene: TRBV27; d_gene: TRBD1
CDR3aa: CASNPAGKSYEQYF; CDR3nt: TGTGCCAGCAACCCGGCGGGGAAGTCCTACGAGCAGTACTTC; j_gene: TRBJ2-7; abundance: .; v_gene: TRBV7-9; d_gene: .
CDR3aa: CASRGGGMNTEAFF; CDR3nt: TGTGCCAGCAGAGGGGGCGGCATGAACACTGAAGCTTTCTTT; j_gene: TRBJ1-1; abundance: many; v_gene: TRBV2; d_gene: TRBD1
CDR3aa: CASREGGTTMNTEAFF; CDR3nt: TGTGCCAGCAGAGAGGGAGGAACAACTATGAACACTGAAGCTTTCTTT; j_gene: TRBJ1-1; abundance: .; v_gene: TRBV28; d_gene: .
CDR3aa: CASSQTTVRQYSQETQYF; CDR3nt: TGTGCCAGCAGTCAGACCACTGTGCGACAGTATAGTCAAGAGACCCAGTACTTC; j_gene: TRBJ2-5; abundance: .; v_gene: TRBV6-2/TRBV6-3; d_gene: .
CDR3aa: CASGGSGGKAGELFF; CDR3nt: TGTGCCAGCGGAGGTAGCGGGGGTAAAGCCGGGGAGCTGTTTTTT; j_gene: TRBJ2-2; abundance: .; v_gene: TRBV7-2; d_gene: TRBD2
CDR3aa: CASGNGNYGYTF; CDR3nt: TGTGCCAGCGGAAACGGGAACTATGGCTACACCTTC; j_gene: TRBJ1-2; abundance: once; v_gene: TRBV11-1; d_gene: .
CDR3aa: CASSPRLAGEVETQYF; CDR3nt: TGTGCCAGCAGCCCTAGACTAGCGGGAGAAGTAGAGACCCAGTACTTC; j_gene: TRBJ2-5; abundance: .; v_gene: TRBV5-4; d_gene: TRBD2
CDR3aa: CASKQGGGGLAGTEQYF; CDR3nt: TGTGCCAGCAAGCAGGGGGGCGGGGGACTAGCGGGAACCGAGCAGTACTTC; j_gene: TRBJ2-7; abundance: .; v_gene: TRBV27; d_gene: TRBD2
CDR3aa: CASSLGRGQNYGYTF; CDR3nt: TGCGCCAGCAGCTTGGGGCGAGGGCAAAACTATGGCTACACCTTC; j_gene: TRBJ1-2; abundance: .; v_gene: TRBV5-1; d_gene: .
CDR3aa: CAWSGKMTGDLSYTF; CDR3nt: TGTGCCTGGAGTGGTAAAATGACAGGAGATTTGAGCTACACCTTC; j_gene: TRBJ1-2; abundance: .; v_gene: TRBV30; d_gene: .
CDR3aa: CAISDTGLAGGSTDTQYF; CDR3nt: TGTGCCATCAGTGACACGGGACTAGCGGGAGGAAGCACAGATACGCAGTATTTT; j_gene: TRBJ2-3; abundance: .; v_gene: TRBV10-3; d_gene: TRBD2
CDR3aa: CASSTTGDYGYTF; CDR3nt: TGTGCCAGCAGCACGACAGGGGACTATGGCTACACCTTC; j_gene: TRBJ1-2; abundance: once; v_gene: TRBV3-1/TRBV3-2; d_gene: TRBD1
CDR3aa: CASSSEVPPLHF; CDR3nt: TGTGCCAGCAGTTCCGAGGTTCCACCCCTCCACTTT; j_gene: TRBJ1-6; abundance: .; v_gene: TRBV6-6; d_gene: .
CDR3aa: CASSVGVSDSPLHF; CDR3nt: TGTGCCAGCAGCGTAGGGGTCTCCGATTCACCCCTCCACTTT; j_gene: TRBJ1-6; abundance: .; v_gene: TRBV5-4; d_gene: .
CDR3aa: CASSQGEVNNSPLHF; CDR3nt: TGTGCCAGCAGCCAAGGGGAGGTTAATAATTCACCCCTCCACTTT; j_gene: TRBJ1-6; abundance: .; v_gene: TRBV3-1/TRBV3-2; d_gene: .
CDR3aa: CASSSDRLTEAFF; CDR3nt: TGTGCCAGCAGCTCGGACAGGCTAACTGAAGCTTTCTTT; j_gene: TRBJ1-1; abundance: .; v_gene: TRBV7-3; d_gene: TRBD1
CDR3aa: CASSSPNPDMDYGYTF; CDR3nt: TGCGCCAGCAGCTCGCCGAACCCTGACATGGACTATGGCTACACCTTC; j_gene: TRBJ1-2; abundance: .; v_gene: TRBV5-1; d_gene: .
CDR3aa: CASGGSYNEQFF; CDR3nt: TGTGCCTCAGGGGGCTCCTACAATGAGCAGTTCTTC; j_gene: TRBJ2-1; abundance: .; v_gene: TRBV19; d_gene: TRBD1
CDR3aa: CASSPGPAGGALYEQYF; CDR3nt: TGCGCCAGCAGCCCCGGACCAGCCGGGGGGGCCTTATACGAGCAGTACTTC; j_gene: TRBJ2-7; abundance: .; v_gene: TRBV5-1; d_gene: TRBD2
CDR3aa: CASSFTQNTEAFF; CDR3nt: TGTGCCAGCAGCTTTACTCAGAACACTGAAGCTTTCTTT; j_gene: TRBJ1-1; abundance: few; v_gene: TRBV7-9; d_gene: .
CDR3aa: CASRPGGRGQNEQFF; CDR3nt: TGTGCCAGCCGTCCTGGCGGGAGAGGTCAAAATGAGCAGTTCTTC; j_gene: TRBJ2-1; abundance: once; v_gene: TRBV6-5; d_gene: TRBD2
CDR3aa: CASSVSLAGGETQYF; CDR3nt: TGTGCCAGCAGCGTATCTCTAGCGGGAGGTGAGACCCAGTACTTC; j_gene: TRBJ2-5; abundance: few; v_gene: TRBV9; d_gene: TRBD2
CDR3aa: CASSLNPSF; CDR3nt: TGCGCCAGCAGCTTGAATCCCAGCTTC; j_gene: TRBJ2-7; abundance: once; v_gene: TRBV5-1; d_gene: .